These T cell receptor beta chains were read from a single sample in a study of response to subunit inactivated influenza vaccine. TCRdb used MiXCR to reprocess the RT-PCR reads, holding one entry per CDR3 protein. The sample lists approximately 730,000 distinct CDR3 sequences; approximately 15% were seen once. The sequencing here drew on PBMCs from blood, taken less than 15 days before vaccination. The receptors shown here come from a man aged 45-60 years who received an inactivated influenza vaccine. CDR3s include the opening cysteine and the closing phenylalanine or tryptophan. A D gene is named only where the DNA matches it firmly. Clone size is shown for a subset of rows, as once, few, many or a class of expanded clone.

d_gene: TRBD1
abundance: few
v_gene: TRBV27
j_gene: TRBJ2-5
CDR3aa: CASSRWDRGGETQYF
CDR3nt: TGTGCCAGCTCTAGATGGGACAGGGGTGGGGAGACCCAGTACTTC

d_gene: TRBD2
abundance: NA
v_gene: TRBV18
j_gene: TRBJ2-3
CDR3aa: CASSSSGGKGDTQYF
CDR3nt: TGTGCCAGCTCATCTAGCGGTGGGAAAGGAGATACGCAGTATTTT

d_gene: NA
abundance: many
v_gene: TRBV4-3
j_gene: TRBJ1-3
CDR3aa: CASSQDVVPGNTIYF
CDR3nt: TGCGCCAGCAGCCAAGATGTAGTCCCTGGAAACACCATATATTTT

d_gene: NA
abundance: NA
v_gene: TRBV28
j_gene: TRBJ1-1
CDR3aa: CASSSAPGYGNTEAFF
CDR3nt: TGTGCCAGCAGTTCCGCCCCAGGGTACGGGAACACTGAAGCTTTCTTT

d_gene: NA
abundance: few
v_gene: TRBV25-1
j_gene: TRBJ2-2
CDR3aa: CASSELTTDDTGELFF
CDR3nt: TGTGCCAGCAGTGAGTTGACAACGGACGACACCGGGGAGCTGTTTTTT

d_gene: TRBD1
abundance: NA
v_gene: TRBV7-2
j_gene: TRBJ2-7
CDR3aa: CASSSTPGQGYEQYF
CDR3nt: TGTGCCAGCAGCTCGACGCCGGGACAGGGCTACGAGCAGTACTTC

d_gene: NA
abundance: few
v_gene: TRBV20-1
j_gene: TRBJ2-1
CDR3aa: CSARRGQETRLFF
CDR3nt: TGCAGTGCTAGACGCGGCCAAGAGACCAGGCTGTTCTTC

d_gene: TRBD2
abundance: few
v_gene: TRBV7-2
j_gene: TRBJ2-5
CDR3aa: CASSYGMGRLAGETQYF
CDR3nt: TGTGCCAGCAGCTATGGTATGGGGAGGCTAGCGGGAGAGACCCAGTACTTC

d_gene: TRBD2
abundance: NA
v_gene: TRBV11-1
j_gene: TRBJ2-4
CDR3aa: CASSLGVGGTRHTAGIQYF
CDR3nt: TGTGCCAGCAGCTTAGGCGTGGGTGGGACTAGACATACCGCTGGCATTCAGTACTTC

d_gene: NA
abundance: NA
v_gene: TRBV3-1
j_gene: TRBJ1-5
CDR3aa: CASSQGMDWPQHF
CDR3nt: TGTGCCAGCAGCCAGGGGATGGATTGGCCCCAGCATTTT

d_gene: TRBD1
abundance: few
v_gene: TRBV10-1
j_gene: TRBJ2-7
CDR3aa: CATRPHRGQGYEQYF
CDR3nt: TGCGCCACCCGACCGCACAGGGGGCAAGGCTACGAGCAGTACTTC

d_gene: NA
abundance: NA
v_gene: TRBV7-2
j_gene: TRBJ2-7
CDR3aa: CASSADPSYEQYF
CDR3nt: TGTGCCAGCAGCGCCGACCCCTCCTACGAGCAGTACTTC

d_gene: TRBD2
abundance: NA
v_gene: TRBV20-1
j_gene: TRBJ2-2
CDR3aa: CSAPRLAGAPGELFF
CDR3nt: TGCAGTGCTCCACGACTAGCGGGAGCCCCCGGGGAGCTGTTTTTT

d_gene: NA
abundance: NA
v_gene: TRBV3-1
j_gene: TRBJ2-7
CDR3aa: CASSQSDGAHEQYF
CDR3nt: TGTGCCAGCAGCCAAAGTGACGGAGCCCACGAGCAGTACTTC

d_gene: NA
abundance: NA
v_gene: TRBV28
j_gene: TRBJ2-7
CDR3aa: CASSFFPSLGTPPSYEQYF
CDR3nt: TGTGCCAGCAGTTTTTTTCCCTCCCTGGGCACCCCACCCTCCTACGAGCAGTACTTC

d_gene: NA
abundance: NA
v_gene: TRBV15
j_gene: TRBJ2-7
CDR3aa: CATSRDAYEQYF
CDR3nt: TGTGCCACCAGCAGAGACGCCTACGAGCAGTACTTC

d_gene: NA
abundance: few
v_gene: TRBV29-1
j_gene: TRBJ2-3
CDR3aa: CSVEGGGGGLPLADTQYF
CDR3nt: TGCAGCGTTGAAGGAGGGGGAGGGGGACTTCCATTAGCGGATACGCAGTATTTT

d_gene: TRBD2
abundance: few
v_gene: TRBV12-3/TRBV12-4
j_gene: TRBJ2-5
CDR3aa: CASSPSSGGRETQYF
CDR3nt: TGTGCCAGCAGTCCTTCTAGCGGGGGACGAGAGACCCAGTACTTC

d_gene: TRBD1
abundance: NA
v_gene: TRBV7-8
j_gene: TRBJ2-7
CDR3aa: CASSRDRGLREQYF
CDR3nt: TGTGCCAGCAGCCGGGACAGGGGGCTGCGGGAGCAGTACTTC

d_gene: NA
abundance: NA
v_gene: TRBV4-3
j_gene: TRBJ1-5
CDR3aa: CASSQEFRGNQPQHF
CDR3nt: TGCGCCAGCAGCCAAGAATTCCGGGGAAATCAGCCCCAGCATTTT

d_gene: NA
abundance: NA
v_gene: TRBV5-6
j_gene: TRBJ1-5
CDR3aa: CASSFYWGVQPQHF
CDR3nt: TGTGCCAGCAGCTTTTACTGGGGGGTTCAGCCCCAGCATTTT

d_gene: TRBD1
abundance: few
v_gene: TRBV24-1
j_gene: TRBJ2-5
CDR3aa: CATSGFGQGQETQYF
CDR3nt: TGTGCCACCAGTGGTTTTGGACAGGGCCAAGAGACCCAGTACTTC

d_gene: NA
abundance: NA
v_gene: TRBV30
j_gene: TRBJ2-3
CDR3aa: CAWGLGTDTQYF
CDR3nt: TGTGCCTGGGGTCTCGGCACAGATACGCAGTATTTT

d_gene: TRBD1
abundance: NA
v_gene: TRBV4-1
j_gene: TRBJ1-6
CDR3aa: CASSLSTGFDNSPLHF
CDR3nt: TGCGCCAGCAGCCTGTCGACAGGGTTTGATAATTCACCCCTCCACTTT

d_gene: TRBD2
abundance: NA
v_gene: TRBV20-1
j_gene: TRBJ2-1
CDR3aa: CSASTGLAAHNEQFF
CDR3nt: TGCAGTGCTAGCACGGGACTAGCGGCCCACAATGAGCAGTTCTTC

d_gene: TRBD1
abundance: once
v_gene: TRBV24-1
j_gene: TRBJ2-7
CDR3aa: CATPSRTGVYEQYF
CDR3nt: TGTGCCACCCCCTCCCGGACAGGAGTATACGAGCAGTACTTC

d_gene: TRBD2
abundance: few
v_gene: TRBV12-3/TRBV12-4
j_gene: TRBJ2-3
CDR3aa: CASSPSRGGLNTDTQYF
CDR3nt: TGTGCCAGCAGTCCCTCGCGGGGGGGCCTGAATACAGATACGCAGTATTTT

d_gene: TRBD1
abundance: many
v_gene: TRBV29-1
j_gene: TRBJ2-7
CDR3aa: CSVEDPGQTYEQYF
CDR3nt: TGCAGCGTTGAAGACCCGGGACAGACCTACGAGCAGTACTTC

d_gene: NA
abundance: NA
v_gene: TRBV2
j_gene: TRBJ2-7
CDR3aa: CASSEAGPWGEQYF
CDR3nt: TGTGCCAGCAGTGAAGCGGGACCCTGGGGTGAGCAGTACTTC

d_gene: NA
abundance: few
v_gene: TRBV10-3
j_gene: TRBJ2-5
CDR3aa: CAASVGRQETQYF
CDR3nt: TGTGCCGCCTCCGTTGGGCGGCAAGAGACCCAGTACTTC

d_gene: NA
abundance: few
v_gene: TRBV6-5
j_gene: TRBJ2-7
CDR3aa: CASSYKGLTYEQYF
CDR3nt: TGTGCCAGCAGTTATAAGGGATTAACCTACGAGCAGTACTTC

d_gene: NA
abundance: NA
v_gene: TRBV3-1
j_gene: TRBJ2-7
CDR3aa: CASSQEGGAEQYF
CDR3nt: TGTGCCAGCAGCCAAGAAGGCGGGGCTGAGCAGTACTTC

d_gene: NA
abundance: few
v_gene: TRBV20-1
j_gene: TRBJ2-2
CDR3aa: CSATDQNTGELFF
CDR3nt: TGCAGTGCCACCGATCAGAACACCGGGGAGCTGTTTTTT

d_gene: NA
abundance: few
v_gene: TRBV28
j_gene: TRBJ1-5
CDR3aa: CASSPLALYSNQPQHF
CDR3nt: TGTGCCAGCAGTCCCCTAGCCCTTTATAGCAATCAGCCCCAGCATTTT

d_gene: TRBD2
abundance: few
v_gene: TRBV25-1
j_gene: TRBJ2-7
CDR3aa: CASSVGGRGRFDEQYF
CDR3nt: TGTGCCAGCAGTGTGGGGGGGCGCGGGAGGTTTGACGAGCAGTACTTC

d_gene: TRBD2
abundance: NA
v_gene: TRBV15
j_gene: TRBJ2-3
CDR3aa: CATSSGTSGRWTDTQYF
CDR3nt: TGTGCCACCAGCAGCGGGACTAGCGGGAGATGGACAGATACGCAGTATTTT

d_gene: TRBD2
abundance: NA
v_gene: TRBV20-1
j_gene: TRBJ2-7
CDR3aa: CSARGSGTGSYEQYF
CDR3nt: TGCAGTGCTAGGGGCAGCGGGACCGGGTCCTACGAGCAGTACTTC

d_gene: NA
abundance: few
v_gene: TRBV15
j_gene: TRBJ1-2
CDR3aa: CATSSGQQTYGYTF
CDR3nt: TGTGCCACCAGCAGTGGACAGCAAACCTATGGCTACACCTTC

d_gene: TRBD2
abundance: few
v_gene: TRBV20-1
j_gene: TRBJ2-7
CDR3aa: CSARDLLSSGRAGGYEQYF
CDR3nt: TGCAGTGCTAGAGATCTTCTATCTAGCGGGAGGGCCGGAGGGTACGAGCAGTACTTC

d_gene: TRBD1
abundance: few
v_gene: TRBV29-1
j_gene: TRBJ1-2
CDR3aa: CSVDTGGSYGYTF
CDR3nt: TGCAGCGTTGATACAGGGGGATCCTATGGCTACACCTTC

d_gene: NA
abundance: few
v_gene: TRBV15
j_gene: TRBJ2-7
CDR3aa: CATSRGPTGAHEQYF
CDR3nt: TGTGCCACCAGCAGGGGACCCACCGGGGCACACGAGCAGTACTTC

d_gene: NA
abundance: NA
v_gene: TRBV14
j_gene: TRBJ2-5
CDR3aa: CASSPGRWWETQYF
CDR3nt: TGTGCCAGCAGCCCAGGACGGTGGTGGGAGACCCAGTACTTC